One and the same sample provided the 19 T cell receptor beta chains below, sequenced in a study of cytomegalovirus exposure and HLA in healthy donors. The PCR made use of 60 Vbeta and 13 Jbeta primers. Produced via immunoSEQ multiplex PCR; TCRdb's table is partial and in-frame only. Counted here are 250,000 to 300,000 clones, nearly 95% occurring once; the ten biggest clones make up 1.7%. Sample: PBMCs. These receptors were taken from a girl aged 2-10 years in good health and CMV-seronegative.

The chain is built from TRBV6-4 and TRBJ1-1; TRBD1 might be the D (5 bases). Germline V gene sequence: CDR1 MRHNA, CDR2 SNTAGT. CDR3 length equals 13 residues. V gave up 4 bases and J gave up 1 base, with 7 bases separating them. CDR3 sequence (DNA): TGTGCCAGCAGTGCCGACAGGAACACTGAAGCTTTCTTT. This encodes CASSADRNTEAFF.

The chain combines TRBV5-3 with TRBJ2-3, with D possibly being TRBD1 (6 bases). TRBV5-3 is labeled an ORF, and its function is uncertain. With 0 bases removed from V and 1 base from J, the gap between germline ends came to 12 bases. CDR3 length: 16 residues. The CDR3 nucleotides are TGTGCCAGAAGCTTGGGTGGGGGCCCCGGCACAGATACGCAGTATTTT. This encodes CARSLGGGPGTDTQYF.

Points on this clone: Within the sample, other DNA sequences also encode this same CDR3. The chain has TRBV4-1 and TRBJ2-3; no clear D. The CDR3 has 13 amino acids. Germline CDR1 MGHRA, CDR2 YSYEKL. The V gene lost 2 bases and the J gene lost 0 bases, with 3 bases spanning the gap. CDR3 coding DNA: TGCGCCAGCAGCCAAACAAGCACAGATACGCAGTATTTT. It translates to CASSQTSTDTQYF.

This clone was seen only once. This chain links TRBV19 with TRBJ1-5; 11 bases match TRBD1. CDR3 length: 18 amino acids. Germline assignment: CDR1 LNHDA and CDR2 SQIVND (reference sequence). Unmatched junction bases numbered 15, after V lost 5 bases and J lost 6 bases. The CDR3 region has the DNA TGTGCCAGTAGTCCCCCCGGTGGGACAGGGGGTGAGAGTCAGCCCCAGCATTTT. This encodes CASSPPGGTGGESQPQHF.

This clone was observed a single time. V and J are TRBV7-3 and TRBJ2-2, with 7 bases fitting TRBD2. Germline-derived CDR1 and CDR2 are SGHTA and FQGTGA. The CDR3 sequence is 17 residues long. V lost 1 base and J lost 5; bases outside the gene matches: 10. In nucleotides, the CDR3 is TGTGCCAGCAGCTTAATCAACTGGGTAGCGGGTACCGGGGAGCTGTTTTTT. This gives the protein CASSLINWVAGTGELFF.

The gene calls are TRBV5-5 and TRBJ2-7; 9 bases are a match to TRBD1. This CDR3 comprises 17 residues. Germline V gene sequence: CDR1 SGHKS, CDR2 YYEKEE (reference sequence). V was pared by 3 bases and J by 0 bases, with 10 bases of the junction left unmatched. The CDR3 protein is CASSSDRGFGISYEQYF. The CDR3 DNA follows: TGTGCCAGCAGCTCGGACAGGGGATTTGGAATCTCCTACGAGCAGTACTTC.

This chain links TRBV6-1 with TRBJ2-7; D gene unclear. In germline, CDR1 is MNHNS, CDR2 SASEGT. Trimming removed 7 bases at V and 3 bases at J, with 16 bases between. CDR3 length: 14 residues. The CDR3 here is CASTPRSESYEQYF. CDR3 coding DNA: TGTGCCAGCACTCCCAGGTCAGAAAGCTACGAGCAGTACTTC.

The chain employs TRBV6-5 and TRBJ2-3; 10 nucleotides agree with TRBD2. The V gene's germline CDR1 is MNHEY and CDR2 SVGAGI. V lost 0 bases and J lost 9; bases outside the gene matches: 3. The CDR3 covers 14 residues. The CDR3 nucleotides read TGTGCCAGCAGTTACTCGTTAGCGGGGGGAACGCAGTATTTT. It codes for CASSYSLAGGTQYF.

The chain links TRBV29-1 to TRBJ2-7; TRBD1 matches 11 bases. Losses at the gene ends were 4 bases for V and 4 bases for J; bases not matched to a gene: 6. The CDR3 loop spans 14 amino acids. The germline CDR1 and CDR2 sequences are SQVTM and ANQGSEA. The CDR3 region has the DNA TGCAGCGTTGGGGACAGGGGGGGACCGTACGAGCAGTACTTC. Its protein is CSVGDRGGPYEQYF.

The rearrangement links TRBV11-3 to TRBJ2-1; a weak D match, TRBD1 (5 bases). The germline CDR1 and CDR2 sequences are SGHNT and YENEEA. The V end was cut by 1 base, the J end by 9 bases, with 7 bases between. CDR3 length equals 12 residues. The CDR3 reads CASSLGQGEQFF. CDR3 DNA sequence: TGTGCCAGCAGCTTAGGGCAGGGTGAGCAGTTCTTC.

The chain is built from TRBV30 and TRBJ1-1; D not resolved. Germline V CDR1 and CDR2: GTSNPN, SVGIG (reference sequence). Trimming shortened V by 4 bases and J by 4 bases, and 10 bases separated the two germline ends. The CDR3 sequence is 12 residues long. CDR3 DNA: TGTGCCTGGAAATCGAGCGGCACTGAAGCTTTCTTT. Its protein is CAWKSSGTEAFF.

The gene calls are TRBV11-3 and TRBJ2-2; TRBD1 matches 8 bases. V was clipped by 5 bases and J by 7 bases; unmatched bases: 9. CDR1 is SGHNT, CDR2 YENEEA, per germline. The CDR3 sequence is 15 residues long. The CDR3 sequence: CASSLTRGQGGELFF. CDR3 nucleotides: TGTGCCAGCAGCCTTACCAGGGGGCAAGGCGGGGAGCTGTTTTTT.

The chain employs TRBV25-1 and TRBJ2-5; 7 bases align to TRBD2. This CDR3 contains 15 residues. CDR1 and CDR2 from the germline V gene are MGHDK and SYGVNS. Trimming at V came to 4 bases and at J to 0 bases, leaving 5 bases not matched to a gene. The CDR3 here is CASSATGRYQETQYF. The CDR3 DNA reads as TGTGCCAGCAGTGCGACCGGGAGGTACCAAGAGACCCAGTACTTC.

The V call is TRBV5-1, the J call TRBJ2-3; the match to TRBD2 covers 7 bases. The CDR3 runs to 15 residues. The V segment lost 3 bases and the J segment 2 bases; nucleotides outside the gene matches: 6. The germline V gene encodes CDR1 SGHRS and CDR2 YFSETQ. The CDR3 loop is CASSYASGATDTQYF. The CDR3 DNA reads as TGCGCCAGCAGCTACGCTAGCGGAGCCACAGATACGCAGTATTTT.

The chain combines TRBV5-1 with TRBJ2-7; tentative D call: TRBD1 (6 bases). Looked up from germline, CDR1 is SGHRS and CDR2 is YFSETQ. The V end was cut by 0 bases, the J end by 12 bases, with 10 bases between. The CDR3 is 11 residues long. Written as DNA, the CDR3 is TGCGCCAGCAGCTTGGGGGACACGACGTACTTC. Encoded protein: CASSLGDTTYF.

This chain uses TRBV27 with TRBJ1-1; 11 nucleotides line up with TRBD1. The CDR3 is 17 residues long. Germline lookup yields CDR1 MNHEY and CDR2 SMNVEV (reference sequence). V lost 3 bases and J lost 5; bases outside the gene matches: 11. The CDR3 loop is CASSFDPDRGLLTEAFF. CDR3 in DNA: TGTGCCAGCAGTTTCGACCCGGACAGGGGGCTGCTAACTGAAGCTTTCTTT.

V usage is TRBV6-5 and J usage is TRBJ1-5; D is perhaps TRBD1 (5 bases). With 6 bases removed from V and 7 bases from J, the gap between germline ends came to 19 bases. This CDR3 is 15 amino acids long. From germline, CDR1 is MNHEY and CDR2 SVGAGI. The CDR3 loop reads CASRQQALTGQPQHF. CDR3 sequence (DNA): TGTGCCAGCAGACAACAGGCGCTCACGGGCCAGCCCCAGCATTTT.

The chain links TRBV5-4 to TRBJ1-5; D not certain. Germline assignment: CDR1 SGHNT and CDR2 YYREEE (reference sequence). This CDR3 contains 16 residues. Trimming stripped 4 bases from V and 5 bases from J, with 19 bases between. The CDR3 sequence is CASSLPGVPGDQPQHF. CDR3 DNA sequence: TGTGCCAGCAGCCTGCCCGGGGTTCCCGGCGATCAGCCCCAGCATTTT.

In the case of this clone: One junction end disagrees with the germline gene, perhaps due to a read error. The genes are TRBV29-1 and TRBJ2-1, with 8 bases matching TRBD1. In germline, CDR1 is SQVTM, CDR2 ANQGSEA. CDR3 length: 13 residues. The CDR3 region has the DNA TGCAGCGTTGAAGAAGGGCGCCGGACAGGGCTAATCTTC. Translated: CSVEEGRRTGLIF.